There are a few counts of the clone carrying this T cell receptor (beta chain). Antigen specificity is unknown. Via MiXCR, TCRdb re-called the reads, giving one row per CDR3 protein. The sample includes roughly 180,000 distinct CDR3 sequences, about 20% of them seen just once. Germline V gene sequence: CDR1 SGHVS, CDR2 FQNEAQ. This CDR3 comprises 11 residues. The germline V and J ends were trimmed by 5 bases and 12 bases, with 14 bases remaining between them. This record belongs to a study of T cell repertoires in cytomegalovirus infection. The wider study: An indication of both CMV infection and matching HLA type came from public TCR beta signatures.

General study findings and limits: Dominant in the ex vivo response were TCR beta clonotypes restricted by HLA-C and specific for CMV.

Specimen: CD8+ T cells from cultured PBMCs, collected from culture after CMV antigen stimulation. The TCR was taken from a human donor in good health (CMV status not recorded). Some clones in this sample may be carry-over from other donors' samples. The rearrangement uses TRBV7-8 and TRBJ2-7; D gene uncertain. The CDR3 region is CASSPGPLLYF. Written as DNA, the CDR3 is TGTGCCAGCAGCCCCGGCCCCCTTCTGTACTTC.